The 22 T cell receptor beta chains in this list originate from one sample, sequenced in a study of T cell changes during pregnancy in multiple sclerosis. Libraries were prepared by immunoSEQ multiplex PCR; TCRdb keeps only in-frame clonotypes and omits some of them. This sample has around 69,000 clones, with approximately 92% found just once. The sample was peripheral blood, taken in the third trimester of pregnancy. These receptors all stem from a female donor in good health, enrolled as a control in a pregnancy study.

The genes are TRBV7-2 and TRBJ2-5, with 14 bases aligning to TRBD2. The junction had 3 bases not matched to a gene; V was cut back by 5 bases and J by 4 bases. The CDR3 length is 15 residues. In germline, CDR1 is SGHTA, CDR2 FQGNSA. CDR3 amino acids: CASSHGTSGRETQYF. For the CDR3, the DNA is TGTGCCAGCAGCCATGGGACTAGCGGGAGAGAGACCCAGTACTTC. Together with reference TRBV7-2 and TRBJ2-5, the CDR3 gives the full variable domain: GAGVSQSPSNKVTEKGKDVELRCDPISGHTALYWYRQSLGQGLEFLIYFQGNSAPDKSGLPSDRFSAERTGGSVSTLTIQRTQQEDSAVYLCASSHGTSGRETQYFGPGTRLLVL.

The chain joins TRBV5-1 to TRBJ2-5; 10 bases are shared with TRBD1. The DNA matches TRBJ2-7 better at its end, which makes the J call doubtful. This CDR3 has 14 amino acids. Germline lookup yields CDR1 SGHRS and CDR2 YFSETQ. This CDR3 is CASSGDRGYYEQYF. CDR3 DNA: TGCGCCAGCAGCGGGGACAGGGGATACTACGAGCAGTACTTC.

This chain connects TRBV30 to TRBJ1-2; D gene ambiguous. The CDR3 sequence is 13 residues long. V gave up 2 bases and J gave up 1 base, with 8 bases separating them. Germline CDR1 GTSNPN, CDR2 SVGIG (reference sequence). CDR3: CAWSQASNYGYTF. As DNA, the CDR3 is TGTGCCTGGAGTCAAGCGAGTAACTATGGCTACACCTTC.

The V and J genes are TRBV5-4 and TRBJ1-1; TRBD1 matches at 9 bases. The trim removed 1 base at V and 2 bases at J, leaving 0 bases unmatched. There are 14 residues in the CDR3. Germline-derived CDR1 and CDR2 are SGHNT and YYREEE (reference sequence). This chain's CDR3 is CASSLTGGNTEAFF. In DNA form, the CDR3 reads TGTGCCAGCAGCTTGACAGGGGGCAACACTGAAGCTTTCTTT.

The chain uses TRBV27 and TRBJ2-1; D perhaps matches TRBD2 (6 bases). The CDR3 has 14 residues. Per germline, CDR1 MNHEY and CDR2 SMNVEV (reference sequence). V lost 7 bases to trimming and J lost 5 bases, with 15 bases between them. This chain's CDR3 is CASKPGLANNEQFF. In nucleotides, the CDR3 is TGTGCCAGCAAACCGGGACTTGCCAACAATGAGCAGTTCTTC.

The gene calls are TRBV29-1 and TRBJ2-1; 8 nucleotides align to TRBD2. V shed 3 bases, J shed 9 bases, and the junction held 10 bases outside the gene matches. CDR3 length equals 14 residues. Germline V CDR1 and CDR2: SQVTM, ANQGSEA. CDR3 in DNA: TGCAGCGTTGAGGGTAATCGGGAGGGCACTGAGCAGTTCTTC. Encoded protein: CSVEGNREGTEQFF.

V usage is TRBV30 and J usage is TRBJ1-5; tentatively, D is TRBD1 (5 bases). Germline V gives CDR1 GTSNPN, CDR2 SVGIG (reference sequence). The CDR3 runs 13 residues. The germline V and J ends were trimmed by 6 bases and 6 bases, with 15 bases remaining between them. The CDR3 protein is CACAERGFQPQHF. As DNA, the CDR3 is TGTGCCTGTGCAGAACGGGGGTTTCAGCCCCAGCATTTT.

The chain has TRBV25-1 and TRBJ1-1, with D maybe TRBD1 (5 bases). Trimming left V 3 bases short and J 9 bases short, with 11 bases between. This CDR3 region has 12 residues. Per germline, CDR1 MGHDK and CDR2 SYGVNS. The chain's CDR3 is CASSDYRNQAFF. The CDR3 nucleotides are TGTGCCAGCAGTGACTACAGGAACCAAGCTTTCTTT. The complete variable domain, with remaining parts taken from reference TRBV25-1 and TRBJ1-1, reads EADIYQTPRYLVIGTGKKITLECSQTMGHDKMYWYQQDPGMELHLIHYSYGVNSTEKGDLSSESTVSRIRTEHFPLTLESARPSHTSQYLCASSDYRNQAFFGQGTRLTVV.

The V call is TRBV2, the J call TRBJ2-5; 9 bases agree with TRBD2. The CDR3 contains 17 residues. V trimming: 0 bases; J trimming: 2 bases; junction bases outside the gene matches: 7. Germline CDR1 is SNHLY and CDR2 is FYNNEI. DNA for the CDR3: TGTGCCAGCAGTGAAGCGCGGGGGGGCCCGCTTCAAGAGACCCAGTACTTC. Encoded protein: CASSEARGGPLQETQYF.

CDR3 protein: CASSLGAAGDEKLFF. CDR3 in DNA: TGTGCCAGCAGCTTAGGAGCCGCAGGGGACGAAAAACTGTTTTTT. V and J are TRBV7-9 and TRBJ1-4, with D possibly TRBD1 on 6 matching bases. Germline loops: CDR1 SEHNR, CDR2 FQNEAQ (reference sequence). This CDR3 region has 15 residues. The germline V and J ends were trimmed by 1 base and 8 bases, with 14 bases remaining between them. Using reference TRBV7-9 and TRBJ1-4 for the parts outside the CDR3, the full variable domain is DTGVSQNPRHKITKRGQNVTFRCDPISEHNRLYWYRQTLGQGPEFLTYFQNEAQLEKSRLLSDRFSAERPKGSFSTLEIQRTEQGDSAMYLCASSLGAAGDEKLFFGSGTQLSVL.

The chain couples TRBV27 to TRBJ1-1, with unresolved D. Trimming removed 1 base at V and 5 bases at J, with 8 bases between. CDR1 MNHEY and CDR2 SMNVEV come from the germline V gene (reference sequence). The CDR3 totals 13 residues. The chain's CDR3 is CASSLWAGTEAFF. The CDR3 coding sequence is TGTGCCAGCAGTTTATGGGCTGGTACTGAAGCTTTCTTT.

The chain uses TRBV2 and TRBJ1-5; 10 positions agree with TRBD1. This CDR3 comprises 15 residues. Germline V gene lookup returns CDR1 SNHLY and CDR2 FYNNEI. Trimming at V came to 1 base and at J to 9 bases, leaving 6 bases not matched to a gene. CDR3 nucleotide sequence: TGTGCCAGCAGTGAAGGACAGGGGGCTGTTTGGCCCCAGCATTTT. This codes for CASSEGQGAVWPQHF.

The chain has TRBV7-3 and TRBJ2-2; 8 nucleotides match TRBD1. Germline V lookup: CDR1 SGHTA, CDR2 FQGTGA. The CDR3 contains 14 residues. With 8 bases clipped from V and 2 bases from J, the junction kept 4 bases outside the gene matches. CDR3 coding DNA: TGTGCCAGCGGCAGGGGGCTAAACACCGGGGAGCTGTTTTTT. It encodes CASGRGLNTGELFF.

This chain joins TRBV10-3 and TRBJ2-7; 8 bases line up with TRBD2. Germline V gives CDR1 ENHRY, CDR2 SYGVKD. Trimming cost V 6 bases and J 0 bases; bases outside gene matches: 4. The CDR3 covers 14 residues. CDR3 protein: CAIRGSGASYEQYF. The CDR3 DNA sequence: TGTGCCATCAGGGGTAGCGGGGCCTCCTACGAGCAGTACTTC.

DNA for the CDR3: TGTGCCAGCAGCCGACCGGGGGGTCATAACTATGGCTACACCTTC. This encodes CASSRPGGHNYGYTF. The chain employs TRBV14 and TRBJ1-2, with a tentative D call TRBD1 (5 bases). The CDR3 contains 15 residues. V lost 4 bases and J 1 base, leaving 13 bases between the germline ends. The germline gives CDR1 SGHDN, CDR2 FVKESK.

A single count supports this clone. The V call is TRBV6-5, the J call TRBJ2-3; D possibly corresponds to TRBD1 (5 bases). This CDR3 contains 15 residues. The V and J ends lost 1 base and 9 bases respectively, with 17 bases between them. Germline values: CDR1 MNHEY, CDR2 SVGAGI. In nucleotides, the CDR3 is TGTGCCAGCAGTTACTGGGGCATTCAGGATGGGACGCAGTATTTT. It specifies CASSYWGIQDGTQYF.

The J gene is TRBJ2-7, the V gene TRBV5-1; TRBD1 might be the D (5 bases). The germline V gene has CDR1 SGHRS and CDR2 YFSETQ. Trimming shortened V by 0 bases and J by 3 bases, and 7 bases separated the two germline ends. The CDR3 has 13 residues. The CDR3 nucleotides read TGCGCCAGCAGCTTGGGTACAGGCTACGAGCAGTACTTC. This sequence encodes CASSLGTGYEQYF.

The rearrangement uses TRBV7-8 and TRBJ1-3, with 8 bases matching TRBD1. The CDR3 has 13 amino acids. V dropped 6 bases and J dropped 2; count of bases not matched to a gene: 0. Germline CDR1 reads SGHVS; CDR2 reads FQNEAQ. As DNA, the CDR3 is TGTGCCAGCAGGGACAGGGCTGGAAACACCATATATTTT. Translating it yields CASRDRAGNTIYF. The complete variable domain, with remaining parts taken from reference TRBV7-8 and TRBJ1-3, reads GAGVSQSPRYKVAKRGQDVALRCDPISGHVSLFWYQQALGQGPEFLTYFQNEAQLDKSGLPSDRFFAERPEGSVSTLKIQRTQQEDSAVYLCASRDRAGNTIYFGEGSWLTVV.

This chain links TRBV6-5 with TRBJ2-7, with a weak D call TRBD2 (6 bases). The CDR3 contains 13 residues. Germline lookup yields CDR1 MNHEY and CDR2 SVGAGI. The V end was cut by 2 bases, the J end by 4 bases, with 9 bases between. The CDR3 nucleotides are TGTGCCAGCAGTTACGTGGGGGGATACGAGCAGTACTTC. Amino acid sequence: CASSYVGGYEQYF.

The chain links TRBV13 to TRBJ1-2, with 11 bases matching TRBD1. The J segment lost 4 bases and the V segment lost 6 bases, leaving 10 bases of the junction unmatched. The length of the CDR3 is 16 residues. CDR1 and CDR2 from the germline V gene are PRHDT and FYEKMQ (reference sequence). In DNA form, the CDR3 reads TGTGCCAGCAGTACCCTGGACAGGGGGCCCTCCTATGGCTACACCTTC. It translates to CASSTLDRGPSYGYTF.

For the CDR3, the DNA is TGCAGCGTTGATGGAGGGTTAGGAAACACCATATATTTT. Translation gives CSVDGGLGNTIYF. V is TRBV29-1 and J is TRBJ1-3; D unclear. Germline-derived CDR1 and CDR2 are SQVTM and ANQGSEA. Trimming took 3 bases from V and 4 from J, leaving 10 bases between them. The CDR3 has 13 amino acids.

As for this clone: Other DNA sequences from this sample encode an identical CDR3 as well. J is TRBJ1-1 and V is TRBV5-6; D possibly corresponds to TRBD1 (5 bases). Germline V gene data show CDR1 as SGHDT and CDR2 as YYEEEE. V was clipped by 1 base and J by 5 bases, with 6 bases between them. The CDR3 has 12 residues. The chain's CDR3 is CASSLRGTEAFF. The CDR3, as DNA: TGTGCCAGCAGCTTGAGGGGAACTGAAGCTTTCTTT.